The next 17 T cell receptor beta chains were all read from a single sample in a study of shared clonotypes between healthy human individuals. Naive CD8 populations comprised CD45RO-negative cells positively selected for CCR7, excluding terminally differentiated effector memory CD45RA+ cells. The method was immunoSEQ multiplex PCR; TCRdb's version includes in-frame clones alone and lacks a portion of them. The sample consists of about 1.9 million clones, roughly 95% of them appearing once. The specimen sequenced was naive CD8+ T cells from PBMCs. These receptors all come from a man between 18 and 29 years old in good health. Some clones in this sample may be carry-over from other donors' samples.

The chain has TRBV7-6 and TRBJ2-5; maybe TRBD2 (6 bases). The V end was cut by 2 bases, the J end by 0 bases, with 10 bases between. Germline V gene data show CDR1 as SGHVS and CDR2 as FNYEAQ. The CDR3 loop spans 15 amino acids. CDR3 in DNA: TGTGCCAGCAGCTTAATAGCGGTAAACCAAGAGACCCAGTACTTC. Translation gives CASSLIAVNQETQYF.

The genes are TRBV29-1 and TRBJ1-2; D possibly corresponds to TRBD1 (6 bases). Trimming took off 6 bases at V and 4 bases at J, with 12 bases between the two ends. The CDR3 is 12 residues long. Germline V CDR1 and CDR2: SQVTM, ANQGSEA. Written as DNA, the CDR3 is TGCAGCGTCGGACAGCGTATCTATGGCTACACCTTC. It specifies CSVGQRIYGYTF.

Details on this clone: A junction boundary mismatches the germline segment, possibly from a read error. The sample carries other DNA sequences with the same CDR3. The V and J genes are TRBV6-6 and TRBJ1-1; D unclear. Germline V lookup: CDR1 MNHNY, CDR2 SVGAGI (reference sequence). This CDR3 has 14 residues. The CDR3 sequence: CASSYSEGITEAFF. In nucleotides, the CDR3 is TGTGCCAGCAGCTACTCAGAGGGTATCACTGAAGCTTTCTTT.

V usage is TRBV14 and J usage is TRBJ2-7; a possible D gene is TRBD2 (6 bases). The CDR3 loop spans 15 amino acids. Germline lookup yields CDR1 SGHDN and CDR2 FVKESK. Trimming took off 1 base at V and 3 bases at J, with 13 bases between the two ends. This CDR3 reads CASSQGRDSFYEQYF. CDR3 bases: TGTGCCAGCAGCCAAGGAAGGGACTCCTTCTACGAGCAGTACTTC.

The chain recombines TRBV29-1 with TRBJ2-1; 8 bases map to TRBD2. Germline loops: CDR1 SQVTM, CDR2 ANQGSEA. This CDR3 region has 14 residues. J was trimmed by 3 bases and V by 6 bases; bases with no gene match: 7. The CDR3 spells CSVDRTSSYNEQFF. The CDR3 bases are TGCAGCGTCGACAGGACTAGCAGCTACAATGAGCAGTTCTTC.

This chain links TRBV7-2 with TRBJ2-1; the D is unclear. The CDR3 is made up of 13 amino acids. V was pared by 2 bases and J by 9 bases, with 11 bases between. Germline CDR1 is SGHTA and CDR2 is FQGNSA. The CDR3 DNA follows: TGTGCCAGCAGCTTATTGAGTAACGCTGAGCAGTTCTTC. It encodes CASSLLSNAEQFF.

The rearrangement joins TRBV4-3 to TRBJ2-1; unclear D gene. The germline gives CDR1 LGHNA, CDR2 YSLEER. There are 16 residues in the CDR3. Trimming left V 2 bases short and J 2 bases short, with 13 bases between. The CDR3: CASSQTRERPYNEQFF. The CDR3 DNA reads as TGCGCCAGCAGCCAAACAAGGGAAAGACCCTACAATGAGCAGTTCTTC.

The chain couples TRBV4-3 to TRBJ2-4; the D gene is possibly TRBD1 (5 bases). Germline lookup yields CDR1 LGHNA and CDR2 YSLEER. CDR3 length: 14 amino acids. The V end lost 1 base, the J end lost 5 bases, and 9 bases lay between the germline ends. CDR3 sequence reads: CASSQVWGENIQYF. As DNA, the CDR3 is TGCGCCAGCAGCCAAGTTTGGGGCGAAAACATTCAGTACTTC.

The CDR3 is CASSYFGATNEKLFF. CDR3 coding DNA: TGTGCCAGCAGTTACTTTGGGGCAACTAATGAAAAACTGTTTTTT. The gene calls are TRBV7-6 and TRBJ1-4; no reliable D call. This CDR3 contains 15 residues. Germline V gene sequence: CDR1 SGHVS, CDR2 FNYEAQ. The ends were cut back, 6 bases at V and 0 bases at J, with 11 bases in the middle.

The chain links TRBV29-1 to TRBJ2-7; a weak D match, TRBD1 (6 bases). Germline V gene lookup returns CDR1 SQVTM and CDR2 ANQGSEA. V was shortened by 4 bases and J by 6 bases, with 13 bases between the two germline ends. The CDR3 is made up of 12 amino acids. The DNA for the CDR3 is TGCAGCGTTGTAGGGGGTCGAGGCGAGCAGTACTTC. Residues: CSVVGGRGEQYF.

The chain combines TRBV19 with TRBJ1-2; D might be TRBD1 (5 bases). The germline V and J ends were trimmed by 8 bases and 3 bases, with 13 bases remaining between them. The CDR3 contains 13 residues. Germline CDR1 is LNHDA and CDR2 is SQIVND (reference sequence). The CDR3 DNA reads TGTGCCAGTGGATTTCGGGGCGACTATGGCTACACCTTC. As protein: CASGFRGDYGYTF.

The chain couples TRBV5-1 to TRBJ2-3, with 9 bases matching TRBD2. V gave up 0 bases and J gave up 2 bases; unmatched junction bases: 7. Per the germline V gene, CDR1 is SGHRS and CDR2 is YFSETQ. The CDR3 has 17 amino acids. CDR3 residues: CASSLAGSGRVTDTQYF. The DNA for the CDR3 is TGCGCCAGCAGCTTGGCCGGTAGCGGGAGAGTCACAGATACGCAGTATTTT.

This clone has a single count. V gene TRBV29-1 combines with J gene TRBJ2-7, with 7 bases identical to TRBD1. The CDR3 runs to 13 residues. The trim removed 6 bases at V and 0 bases at J, leaving 5 bases unmatched. Per germline, CDR1 SQVTM and CDR2 ANQGSEA. CDR3: CSVIRDSSYEQYF. The CDR3 DNA follows: TGCAGCGTGATAAGGGACAGCTCCTACGAGCAGTACTTC.

This chain joins TRBV4-3 and TRBJ2-5, with TRBD2 matching 11 bases. This CDR3 is 16 amino acids long. With 0 bases clipped from V and 5 bases from J, the junction kept 5 bases outside the gene matches. The V gene's germline CDR1 is LGHNA and CDR2 YSLEER. The CDR3 DNA follows: TGCGCCAGCAGCCAAGATATAACTAGCGGGAGCGAGACCCAGTACTTC. Translating it yields CASSQDITSGSETQYF.

CDR3 sequence reads: CAISDWDFGANVLTF. DNA of the CDR3: TGTGCCATCAGTGATTGGGACTTCGGGGCCAACGTCCTGACTTTC. This chain uses TRBV10-3 with TRBJ2-6, with D possibly TRBD2 on 6 matching bases. V gave up 3 bases and J gave up 4 bases, with 10 bases separating them. The V gene's germline CDR1 is ENHRY and CDR2 SYGVKD. The CDR3 length is 15 residues.

J is TRBJ1-1 and V is TRBV9; 9 bases line up with TRBD1. The CDR3 extends over 15 amino acids. V dropped 5 bases and J dropped 5; count of bases not matched to a gene: 10. The germline gives CDR1 SGDLS, CDR2 YYNGEE. The CDR3 DNA follows: TGTGCCAGCAGTCGAACAGGGGGCGCGAGGACTGAAGCTTTCTTT. This gives the protein CASSRTGGARTEAFF.

Notes on this clone: The sample has other DNA sequences that encode this CDR3 too. J is TRBJ2-7 and V is TRBV27, with 7 positions matching TRBD2. This CDR3 spans 13 amino acids. Germline trimming cut 4 bases from V and 2 bases from J; bases unmatched to any gene: 2. The germline V gene has CDR1 MNHEY and CDR2 SMNVEV (reference sequence). This chain's CDR3 is CASSYGLAYEQYF. The CDR3 bases are TGTGCCAGCAGTTACGGACTAGCCTACGAGCAGTACTTC.